There are a few counts of the clone carrying this TCR beta chain. This sample is drawn from a study of human T cells and chemical hapten exposure. TCRdb re-analysed the RACE reads in MiXCR, keeping a single row per CDR3 protein. This table holds tens of thousands of distinct CDR3 sequences, about 15% found once. The time point denotes: pre-sensitization, week 0. As for treatment: therapeutic diphenylcyclopropenone sensitization with weekly scalp DPC. The receptor was derived from a woman aged 45-65 years with alopecia areata. Some clones in this sample may be carry-over from other donors' samples. Sequencing was performed on whole blood, taken in connection with sensitization to the hapten diphenylcyclopropenone (DPC).

CDR3 DNA: TGCGCCAGCAGGCTAAGCTCCTACAATGAGCAGTTCTTC. This codes for CASRLSSYNEQFF. This chain links TRBV5-1 with TRBJ2-1, with no clear D. The length of the CDR3 is 13 residues. The germline gives CDR1 SGHRS, CDR2 YFSETQ. V was pared by 5 bases and J by 0 bases, with 6 bases between.